The next 13 T cell receptor beta chains were all read from a single sample in a study of CXCR4 blockade with PD-1 therapy in pancreatic cancer. Using immunoSEQ multiplex PCR, the repertoire was profiled, and TCRdb retains in-frame clones only, with some absent. The sample lists over 1,500 clones, 30% to 45% occurring once. Sequenced: tumor tissue. Receptors originate from a human donor with pancreatic ductal adenocarcinoma.

This sequence joins TRBV15 and TRBJ2-7; possible D gene TRBD2, 5 bases. V lost 2 bases to trimming and J lost 3 bases, with 14 bases between them. In germline, CDR1 is LNHNV, CDR2 YYDKDF (reference sequence). The CDR3 runs to 15 residues. This CDR3 is CATSRSRGLFYEQYF. In DNA form, the CDR3 reads TGTGCCACCAGCAGATCCCGAGGACTTTTCTACGAGCAGTACTTC.

This clone is judged medium-sized. The V call is TRBV6-8, the J call TRBJ2-1; 8 bases match TRBD2. With V trimmed by 4 bases and J by 12 bases, 26 bases remained unmatched. CDR1 and CDR2 (germline): MNHGY, SAAAGT. CDR3 length equals 19 residues. CDR3 bases: TGTGCCAGCAGTTTCTCCGGGAGGGGAGGAATGAGCAGTTTAAGTTGGCAGTTCTTC. Amino acid sequence: CASSFSGRGGMSSLSWQFF.

The genes are TRBV7-8 and TRBJ2-7; D may be TRBD2 (5 bases). V lost 6 bases, J lost 5 bases, and 14 bases lay in between. The CDR3 is 13 amino acids. CDR1 and CDR2 (germline): SGHVS, FQNEAQ. For the CDR3, the DNA is TGTGCCAGCAGGGTCCCGGGAAGCGACGAGCAGTACTTC. Protein sequence: CASRVPGSDEQYF.

The chain employs TRBV28 and TRBJ2-5; tentative D call: TRBD2 (5 bases). V lost 4 bases and J 7 bases, leaving 13 bases between the germline ends. Germline V gene data show CDR1 as MDHEN and CDR2 as SYDVKM. The CDR3 sequence is 13 residues long. The CDR3 DNA sequence: TGTGCCAGCAGTTCGGAGGACGCGGGGACCCAGTACTTC. Amino acid sequence: CASSSEDAGTQYF.

This clone has more than one count but fewer than ten. The V call is TRBV9, the J call TRBJ2-3; TRBD1 is a possible D gene (6 bases). CDR3 length: 14 residues. V was cut by 5 bases and J by 2 bases, with 12 bases left in between. Germline V gene data show CDR1 as SGDLS and CDR2 as YYNGEE. The CDR3 DNA follows: TGTGCCAGCAGTGAACAGGGTCCCACAGATACGCAGTATTTT. It codes for CASSEQGPTDTQYF. Filled out from reference TRBV9 and TRBJ2-3, the complete variable domain reads DSGVTQTPKHLITATGQRVTLRCSPRSGDLSVYWYQQSLDQGLQFLIQYYNGEERAKGNILERFSAQQFPDLHSELNLSSLELGDSALYFCASSEQGPTDTQYFGPGTRLTVL.

The chain joins TRBV18 to TRBJ2-3, with 13 bases lining up with TRBD2. From germline, CDR1 is KGHSH and CDR2 LQKENI. The junction had 9 bases not matched to a gene; V was cut back by 5 bases and J by 7 bases. CDR3 length: 16 amino acids. DNA of the CDR3: TGTGCCAGCTCATCGACTAGCGGGAGGTCTATCCATACGCAGTATTTT. This translates into CASSSTSGRSIHTQYF. The whole variable domain, remainder taken from reference TRBV18 and TRBJ2-3, is NAGVMQNPRHLVRRRGQEARLRCSPMKGHSHVYWYRQLPEEGLKFMVYLQKENIIDESGMPKERFSAEFPKEGPSILRIQQVVRGDSAAYFCASSSTSGRSIHTQYFGPGTRLTVL.

The chain recombines TRBV1 with TRBJ1-3; TRBD1 is the table's D call, not checked against the DNA. TRBV1 is an annotated pseudogene. This CDR3 is built from 14 residues. CDR3 loop: CASSQGASGNTIYF. The CDR3 nucleotides are TGCGCCAGCAGCCAAGGGGCCTCTGGAAACACCATATATTTT.

The chain carries TRBV5-1 and TRBJ2-2, with 7 bases that match TRBD2. The CDR3 covers 15 residues. Trimming took 0 bases from V and 1 from J; bases not matched to a gene: 0. Germline CDR1 is SGHRS and CDR2 is YFSETQ. CDR3 sequence reads: CASSLAGGNTGELFF. CDR3 sequence (DNA): TGCGCCAGCAGCTTGGCGGGAGGGAACACCGGGGAGCTGTTTTTT.

Only a few counts were recorded for this clone. The J gene is TRBJ2-7, the V gene TRBV18, with a possible D match to TRBD1 (5 bases). V lost 5 bases, J lost 9 bases, and 23 bases lay in between. Germline CDR1 KGHSH, CDR2 LQKENI. CDR3 length equals 15 residues. The DNA of the CDR3 is TGTGCCAGCTCAGCTTCCGGACATTCTCCAGTTGGGCAGTACTTC. Its protein product is CASSASGHSPVGQYF.

The chain joins TRBV19 to TRBJ1-5; TRBD1 matches 8 bases. The CDR3 is 15 residues long. The J segment lost 0 bases and the V segment lost 7 bases, leaving 5 bases of the junction unmatched. Germline CDR1 LNHDA, CDR2 SQIVND (reference sequence). The CDR3 sequence is CASMTGDYSNQPQHF. The CDR3 coding sequence is TGTGCCAGTATGACAGGGGACTATAGCAATCAGCCCCAGCATTTT. Full variable domain (rest looked up from reference TRBV19 and TRBJ1-5): DGGITQSPKYLFRKEGQNVTLSCEQNLNHDAMYWYRQDPGQGLRLIYYSQIVNDFQKGDIAEGYSVSREKKESFPLTVTSAQKNPTAFYLCASMTGDYSNQPQHFGDGTRLSIL.

This clone was recorded a few times. The chain uses TRBV6-4 and TRBJ2-6; D ambiguous. The CDR3 has 14 residues. The germline V and J ends were trimmed by 2 bases and 0 bases, with 2 bases remaining between them. Germline assignment: CDR1 MRHNA and CDR2 SNTAGT. CDR3 loop: CASSDNSGANVLTF. CDR3 in DNA: TGTGCCAGCAGTGACAACTCTGGGGCCAACGTCCTGACTTTC.

This clone came up a few times. This chain joins TRBV6-8 and TRBJ1-1, with 9 positions matching TRBD1. Germline CDR1 reads MNHGY; CDR2 reads SAAAGT. J was trimmed by 5 bases and V by 6 bases; bases with no gene match: 7. The CDR3 has 14 residues. The CDR3, as DNA: TGTGCCAGCAGATACGGGACAGGGTTGACTGAAGCTTTCTTT. Encoded protein: CASRYGTGLTEAFF.

In its sample, this clone is medium-sized. This rearrangement joins TRBV6-8 to TRBJ1-5; D may be TRBD1 (6 bases). This CDR3 contains 17 residues. CDR1 is MNHGY and CDR2 is SAAAGT in the germline V gene. Trimming removed 0 bases at V and 0 bases at J, with 12 bases between. In DNA form, the CDR3 reads TGTGCCAGCAGTTACTCGTTCGGGGGGCTTAGCAATCAGCCCCAGCATTTT. It encodes CASSYSFGGLSNQPQHF.